Below are 2 T cell receptor beta chains sequenced from a single sample in a study of blood T cell repertoires in COVID-19. Measured with immunoSEQ multiplex PCR; TCRdb has only the in-frame clones, and not every one. Among more than 200,000 clones listed, around 86% were seen once. The source material was PBMCs or T cells enriched from blood (not recorded which). These receptors were taken from a man aged 40-50 years who had recovered from COVID-19.

The CDR3 sequence is CASSPRTSGERQETQYF. CDR3 bases: TGTGCCAGCTCACCCCGGACTAGCGGGGAGAGGCAAGAGACCCAGTACTTC. The rearrangement joins TRBV18 to TRBJ2-5, with 12 bases fitting TRBD2. The CDR3 length is 17 residues. V trimming: 3 bases; J trimming: 2 bases; junction bases outside the gene matches: 7. Germline V lookup: CDR1 KGHSH, CDR2 LQKENI.

About this clone: At the DNA level, this CDR3 is encoded by other sequences in the same sample as well. This rearrangement joins TRBV30 to TRBJ1-5; D not certain. Looked up from germline, CDR1 is GTSNPN and CDR2 is SVGIG (reference sequence). V was cut by 1 base and J by 6 bases, with 7 bases left in between. This CDR3 is built from 12 residues. As DNA, the CDR3 is TGTGCCTGGAGTGGGGGAGGTCAGCCCCAGCATTTT. Protein product: CAWSGGGQPQHF.